A selection of T cell receptor beta chains follows, all from one sample in a study of blood T cell repertoires in COVID-19. Sequenced by immunoSEQ multiplex PCR; TCRdb stores in-frame clones only, minus some. The profile shows more than 110,000 clones, roughly 91% of them singletons. Sequencing input: peripheral blood. The receptors originated from a man aged 60 to 75 with active or convalescent COVID-19. Both conserved end residues are part of each CDR3. Each record gives: J gene, D gene, V gene, clone size, CDR3 protein, CDR3 DNA. The D gene is left open where the match is weak. The size of a clone is reported for some rows only, either as once, few or many, or as a class for expanded clones.

j_gene: TRBJ1-4; d_gene: NA; v_gene: TRBV27; abundance: NA; CDR3aa: CASSLSWTPAEKLFF; CDR3nt: TGTGCCAGCAGTCTTAGTTGGACACCAGCTGAAAAACTGTTTTTT
j_gene: TRBJ2-5; d_gene: TRBD1; v_gene: TRBV10-3; abundance: NA; CDR3aa: CAISESRQGKGEETQYF; CDR3nt: TGTGCCATCAGTGAGTCCCGACAGGGCAAAGGGGAAGAGACCCAGTACTTC
j_gene: TRBJ1-5; d_gene: TRBD1; v_gene: TRBV4-2; abundance: NA; CDR3aa: CASSPGDRGVQPQHF; CDR3nt: TGTGCCAGCAGCCCAGGGGACAGGGGGGTTCAGCCCCAGCATTTT
j_gene: TRBJ2-1; d_gene: TRBD2; v_gene: TRBV19; abundance: NA; CDR3aa: CASASGRNSYNEQFF; CDR3nt: TGTGCCAGTGCAAGCGGGAGGAACTCCTACAATGAGCAGTTCTTC
j_gene: TRBJ1-6; d_gene: NA; v_gene: TRBV30; abundance: NA; CDR3aa: CAWSASEFSYNSPLHF; CDR3nt: TGTGCCTGGAGTGCTTCGGAGTTCTCCTATAATTCACCCCTCCACTTT
j_gene: TRBJ2-5; d_gene: TRBD1; v_gene: TRBV2; abundance: NA; CDR3aa: CASLQGLGQGGETQYF; CDR3nt: TGTGCCAGTCTCCAGGGACTGGGACAGGGAGGGGAGACCCAGTACTTC
j_gene: TRBJ2-3; d_gene: NA; v_gene: TRBV7-2; abundance: NA; CDR3aa: CASSLLYGGDTQYF; CDR3nt: TGTGCCAGCAGCTTACTTTACGGGGGAGATACGCAGTATTTT
j_gene: TRBJ2-5; d_gene: NA; v_gene: TRBV3-1/TRBV3-2; abundance: NA; CDR3aa: CASSQVYGSQETQYF; CDR3nt: TGTGCCAGCAGCCAAGTGTATGGCAGCCAAGAGACCCAGTACTTC
j_gene: TRBJ1-5; d_gene: NA; v_gene: TRBV2; abundance: NA; CDR3aa: CASTGTGGSYQPQHF; CDR3nt: TGTGCCAGCACCGGAACAGGTGGTAGCTATCAGCCCCAGCATTTT
j_gene: TRBJ1-1; d_gene: NA; v_gene: TRBV29-1; abundance: once; CDR3aa: CSVREGSGNTEAFF; CDR3nt: TGCAGCGTTCGGGAGGGAAGTGGTAACACTGAAGCTTTCTTT
j_gene: TRBJ1-1; d_gene: NA; v_gene: TRBV5-5; abundance: NA; CDR3aa: CASSLNHAQAAAFF; CDR3nt: TGTGCCAGCAGCTTGAATCACGCCCAAGCTGCCGCTTTCTTT
j_gene: TRBJ2-1; d_gene: TRBD1; v_gene: TRBV7-2; abundance: NA; CDR3aa: CASSSRQGTYNEQFF; CDR3nt: TGTGCCAGCAGCTCCCGACAGGGAACCTACAATGAGCAGTTCTTC
j_gene: TRBJ1-1; d_gene: TRBD1; v_gene: TRBV3-1/TRBV3-2; abundance: NA; CDR3aa: CASSHEQGVKPEAFF; CDR3nt: TGTGCCAGCAGCCATGAGCAGGGGGTTAAGCCTGAAGCTTTCTTT
j_gene: TRBJ1-2; d_gene: NA; v_gene: TRBV5-1; abundance: NA; CDR3aa: CASSPAGQNYGYTF; CDR3nt: TGCGCCAGCAGCCCGGCAGGTCAGAACTATGGCTACACCTTC
j_gene: TRBJ2-5; d_gene: NA; v_gene: TRBV7-2; abundance: NA; CDR3aa: CASSLALGGQETQYF; CDR3nt: TGTGCCAGCAGCTTAGCCTTAGGGGGACAAGAGACCCAGTACTTC
j_gene: TRBJ2-7; d_gene: TRBD1; v_gene: TRBV5-4; abundance: NA; CDR3aa: CASSPRGTGDEQYF; CDR3nt: TGTGCCAGCAGCCCCAGGGGGACAGGGGACGAGCAGTACTTC
j_gene: TRBJ1-1; d_gene: TRBD1; v_gene: TRBV29-1; abundance: NA; CDR3aa: CSVKTGRMSTEAFF; CDR3nt: TGCAGCGTGAAGACAGGGCGAATGAGTACTGAAGCTTTCTTT
j_gene: TRBJ2-1; d_gene: TRBD2; v_gene: TRBV28; abundance: NA; CDR3aa: CASIAGSSYNEQFF; CDR3nt: TGTGCCAGCATAGCGGGAAGCTCCTACAATGAGCAGTTCTTC
j_gene: TRBJ1-2; d_gene: TRBD1; v_gene: TRBV2; abundance: NA; CDR3aa: CASSEGTGRGYGYTF; CDR3nt: TGTGCCAGCAGTGAGGGGACAGGGAGGGGCTATGGCTACACCTTC
j_gene: TRBJ2-5; d_gene: NA; v_gene: TRBV24-1; abundance: NA; CDR3aa: CATSDSSPQGGGVETQYF; CDR3nt: TGTGCCACCAGTGATTCCTCTCCCCAGGGAGGCGGGGTAGAGACCCAGTACTTC